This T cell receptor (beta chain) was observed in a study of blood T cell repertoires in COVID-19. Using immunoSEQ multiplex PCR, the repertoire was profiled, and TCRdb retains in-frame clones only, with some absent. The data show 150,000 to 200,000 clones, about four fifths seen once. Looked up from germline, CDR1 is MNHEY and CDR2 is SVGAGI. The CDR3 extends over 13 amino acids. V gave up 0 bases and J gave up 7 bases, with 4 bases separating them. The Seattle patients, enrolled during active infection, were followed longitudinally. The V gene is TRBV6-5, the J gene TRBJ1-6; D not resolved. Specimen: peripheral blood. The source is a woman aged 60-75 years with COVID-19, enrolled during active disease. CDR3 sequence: CASSYSENSPLHF. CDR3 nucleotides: TGTGCCAGCAGTTACTCGGAGAATTCACCCCTCCACTTT.